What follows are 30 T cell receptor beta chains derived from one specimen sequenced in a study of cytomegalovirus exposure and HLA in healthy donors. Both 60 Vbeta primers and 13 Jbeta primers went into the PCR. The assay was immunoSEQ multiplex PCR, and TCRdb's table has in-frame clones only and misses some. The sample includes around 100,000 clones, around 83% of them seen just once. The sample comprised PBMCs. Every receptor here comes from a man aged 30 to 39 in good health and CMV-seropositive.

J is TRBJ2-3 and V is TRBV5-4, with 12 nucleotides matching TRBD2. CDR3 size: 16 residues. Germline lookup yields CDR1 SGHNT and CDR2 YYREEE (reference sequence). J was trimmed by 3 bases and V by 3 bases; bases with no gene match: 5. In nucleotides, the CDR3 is TGTGCCAGCAGCTCTAGCGGGGGGGTGGTAACAGATACGCAGTATTTT. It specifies CASSSSGGVVTDTQYF. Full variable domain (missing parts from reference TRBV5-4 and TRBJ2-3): ETGVTQSPTHLIKTRGQQVTLRCSSQSGHNTVSWYQQALGQGPQFIFQYYREEENGRGNFPPRFSGLQFPNYSSELNVNALELDDSALYLCASSSSGGVVTDTQYFGPGTRLTVL.

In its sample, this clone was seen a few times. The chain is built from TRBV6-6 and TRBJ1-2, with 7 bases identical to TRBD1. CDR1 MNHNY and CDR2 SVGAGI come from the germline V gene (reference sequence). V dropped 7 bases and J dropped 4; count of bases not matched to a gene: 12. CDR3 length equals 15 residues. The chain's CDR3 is CASTPVGGMGYGYTF. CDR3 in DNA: TGTGCCAGCACCCCCGTAGGGGGCATGGGCTATGGCTACACCTTC.

The chain's CDR3 is CASSYRGGRGYTF. Written as DNA, the CDR3 is TGTGCCAGCAGTTACCGAGGGGGCCGTGGCTACACCTTC. The V gene is TRBV6-5, the J gene TRBJ1-2, with 7 bases fitting TRBD1. The CDR3 runs 13 residues. Germline V gives CDR1 MNHEY, CDR2 SVGAGI. V lost 2 bases to trimming and J lost 7 bases; unmatched junction nucleotides: 4.

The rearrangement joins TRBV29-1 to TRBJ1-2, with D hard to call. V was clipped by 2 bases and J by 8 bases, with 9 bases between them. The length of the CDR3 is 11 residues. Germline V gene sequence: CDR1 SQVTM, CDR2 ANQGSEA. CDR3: CSVEFGGGYTF. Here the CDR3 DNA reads TGCAGCGTTGAATTCGGCGGGGGCTACACCTTC.

This chain's CDR3 is CASSVTWRGYEQYF. The CDR3 coding sequence is TGTGCCAGCAGTGTGACTTGGCGGGGGTACGAGCAGTACTTC. The V call is TRBV6-1, the J call TRBJ2-5, with TRBD2 matching over 7 bases. The DNA end is a closer match to TRBJ2-7, so the J assignment may be wrong. Germline assignment: CDR1 MNHNS and CDR2 SASEGT. The CDR3 runs 14 residues.

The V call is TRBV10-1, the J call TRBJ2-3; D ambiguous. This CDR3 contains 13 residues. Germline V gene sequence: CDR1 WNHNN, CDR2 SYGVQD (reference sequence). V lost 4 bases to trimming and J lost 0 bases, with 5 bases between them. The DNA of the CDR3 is TGCGCCAGCAGTGCTTCGAGCACAGATACGCAGTATTTT. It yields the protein CASSASSTDTQYF.

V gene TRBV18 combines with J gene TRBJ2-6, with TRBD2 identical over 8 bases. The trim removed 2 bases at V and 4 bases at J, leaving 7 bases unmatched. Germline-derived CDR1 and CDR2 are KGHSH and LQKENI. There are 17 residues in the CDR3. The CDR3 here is CASSPGGGSSGANVLTF. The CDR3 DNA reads TGTGCCAGCTCACCAGGCGGGGGGAGCTCAGGGGCCAACGTCCTGACTTTC.

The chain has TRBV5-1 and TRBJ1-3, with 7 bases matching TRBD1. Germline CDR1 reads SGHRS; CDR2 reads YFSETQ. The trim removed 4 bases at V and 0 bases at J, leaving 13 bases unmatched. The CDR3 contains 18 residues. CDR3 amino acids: CASSPRTGGTGSGNTIYF. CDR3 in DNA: TGCGCCAGCAGCCCGCGGACAGGAGGAACCGGCTCTGGAAACACCATATATTTT.

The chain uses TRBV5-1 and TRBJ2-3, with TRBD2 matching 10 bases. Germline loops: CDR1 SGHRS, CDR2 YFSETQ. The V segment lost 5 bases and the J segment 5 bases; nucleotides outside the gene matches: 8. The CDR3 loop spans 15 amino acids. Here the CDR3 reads CASRGAGGPGDTQYF. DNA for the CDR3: TGCGCCAGCAGGGGAGCGGGAGGGCCGGGAGATACGCAGTATTTT.

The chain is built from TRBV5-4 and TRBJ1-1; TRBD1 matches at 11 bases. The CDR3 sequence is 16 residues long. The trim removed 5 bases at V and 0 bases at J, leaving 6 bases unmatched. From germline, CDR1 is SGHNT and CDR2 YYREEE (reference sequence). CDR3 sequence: CASSFGQGAMNTEAFF. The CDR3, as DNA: TGTGCCAGCAGTTTCGGACAGGGGGCGATGAACACTGAAGCTTTCTTT.

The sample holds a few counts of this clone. The CDR3 region is CASRPDFTPSLAKNIQYF. CDR3 sequence (DNA): TGTGCCAGCAGACCGGACTTCACTCCGAGCTTAGCCAAAAACATTCAGTACTTC. The chain is built from TRBV5-5 and TRBJ2-4, with D possibly being TRBD2 (5 bases). CDR1 is SGHKS and CDR2 is YYEKEE in the germline V gene (reference sequence). Trimming removed 5 bases from V and 0 bases from J, with 21 bases in between. The CDR3 covers 18 residues.

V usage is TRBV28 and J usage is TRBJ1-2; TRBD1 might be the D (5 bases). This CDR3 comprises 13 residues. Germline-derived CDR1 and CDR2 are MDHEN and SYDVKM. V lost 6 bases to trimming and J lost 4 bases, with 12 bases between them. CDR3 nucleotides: TGTGCCAGCAGCACGGACAACGTCTATGGCTACACCTTC. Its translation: CASSTDNVYGYTF.

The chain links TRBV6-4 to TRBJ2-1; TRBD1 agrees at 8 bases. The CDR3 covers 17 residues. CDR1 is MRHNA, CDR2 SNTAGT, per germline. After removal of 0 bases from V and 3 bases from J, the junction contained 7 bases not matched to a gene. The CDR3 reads CASSDSIKQGDYNEQFF. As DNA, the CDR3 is TGTGCCAGCAGTGACTCGATTAAACAGGGGGACTACAATGAGCAGTTCTTC.

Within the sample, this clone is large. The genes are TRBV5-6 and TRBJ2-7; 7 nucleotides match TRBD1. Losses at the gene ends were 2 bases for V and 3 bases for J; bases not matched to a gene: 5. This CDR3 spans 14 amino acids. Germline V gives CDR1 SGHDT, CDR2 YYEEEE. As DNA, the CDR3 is TGTGCCAGCAGCTTAGGGGGCTTCAGCTACGAGCAGTACGTC. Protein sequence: CASSLGGFSYEQYV.

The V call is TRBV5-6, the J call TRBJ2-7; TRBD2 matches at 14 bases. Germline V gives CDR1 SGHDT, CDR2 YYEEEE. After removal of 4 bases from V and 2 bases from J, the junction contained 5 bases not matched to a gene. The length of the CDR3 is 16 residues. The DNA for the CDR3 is TGTGCCAGCAGCCCGGGACTAGCGGGAGTAGCCTACGAGCAGTACGTC. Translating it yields CASSPGLAGVAYEQYV.

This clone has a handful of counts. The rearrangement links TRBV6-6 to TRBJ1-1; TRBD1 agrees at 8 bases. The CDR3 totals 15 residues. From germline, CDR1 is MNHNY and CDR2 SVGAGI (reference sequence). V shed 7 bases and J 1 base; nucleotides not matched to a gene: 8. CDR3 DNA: TGTGCCAGCACCAGGACAGGGTATAGGAACACTGAAGCTTTCTTT. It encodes CASTRTGYRNTEAFF.

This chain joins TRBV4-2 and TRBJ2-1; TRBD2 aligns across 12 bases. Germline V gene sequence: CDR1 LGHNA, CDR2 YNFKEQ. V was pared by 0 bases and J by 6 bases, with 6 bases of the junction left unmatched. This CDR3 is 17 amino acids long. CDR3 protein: CASSQDILAGGPNEQFF. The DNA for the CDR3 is TGTGCCAGCAGCCAAGATATCCTAGCGGGAGGGCCCAATGAGCAGTTCTTC.

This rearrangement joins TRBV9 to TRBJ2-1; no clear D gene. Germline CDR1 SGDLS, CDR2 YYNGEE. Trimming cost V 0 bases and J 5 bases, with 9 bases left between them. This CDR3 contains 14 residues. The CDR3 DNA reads TGTGCCAGCAGCGTAGCTAGTCGGGACAATGAGCAGTTCTTC. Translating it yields CASSVASRDNEQFF.

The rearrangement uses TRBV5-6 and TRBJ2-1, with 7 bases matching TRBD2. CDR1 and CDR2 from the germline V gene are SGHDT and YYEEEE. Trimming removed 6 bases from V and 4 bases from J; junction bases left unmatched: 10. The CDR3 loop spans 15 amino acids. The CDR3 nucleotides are TGTGCCAGCAAAAATTGGGTCGGGGGGTACAATGAGCAGTTCTTC. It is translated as CASKNWVGGYNEQFF.

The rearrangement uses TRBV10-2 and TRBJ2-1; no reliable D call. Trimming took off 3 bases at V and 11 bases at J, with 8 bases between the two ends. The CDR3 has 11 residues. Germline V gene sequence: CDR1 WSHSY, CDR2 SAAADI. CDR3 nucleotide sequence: TGCGCCAGCAGTGAAGTACTCAAGCAGTTCTTC. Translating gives CASSEVLKQFF.

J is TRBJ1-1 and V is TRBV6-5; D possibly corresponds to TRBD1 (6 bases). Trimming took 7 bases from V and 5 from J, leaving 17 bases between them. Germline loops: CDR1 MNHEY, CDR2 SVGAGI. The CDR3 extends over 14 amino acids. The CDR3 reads CASTKTGLQTEAFF. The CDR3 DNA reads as TGTGCCAGCACTAAAACAGGGTTGCAAACTGAAGCTTTCTTT.

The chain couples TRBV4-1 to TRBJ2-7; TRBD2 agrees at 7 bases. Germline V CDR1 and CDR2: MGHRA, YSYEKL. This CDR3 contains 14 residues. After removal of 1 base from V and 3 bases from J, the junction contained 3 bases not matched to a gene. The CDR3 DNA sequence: TGCGCCAGCAGCCAAGGGCCTAGCGGCTACGAGCAGTACTTC. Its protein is CASSQGPSGYEQYF.

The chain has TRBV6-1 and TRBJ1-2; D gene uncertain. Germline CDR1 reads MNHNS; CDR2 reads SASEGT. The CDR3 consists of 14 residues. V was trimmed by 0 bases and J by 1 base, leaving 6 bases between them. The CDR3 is CASSEARGNYGYTF. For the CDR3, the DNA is TGTGCCAGCAGTGAAGCGCGAGGTAACTATGGCTACACCTTC.

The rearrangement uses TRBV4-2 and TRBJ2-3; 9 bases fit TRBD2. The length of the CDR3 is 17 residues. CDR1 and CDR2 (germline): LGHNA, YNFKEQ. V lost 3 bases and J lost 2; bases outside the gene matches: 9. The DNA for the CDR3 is TGTGCCAGCAGCCAGGATTGGGCTAGCGGGAACACAGATACGCAGTATTTT. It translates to CASSQDWASGNTDTQYF.

The CDR3 DNA reads as TGCGCCAGCAGCTTGGGGGGAAGCGGGAGTTTGCAGACCCAGTACTTC. It encodes CASSLGGSGSLQTQYF. V gene TRBV5-1 combines with J gene TRBJ2-5, with 8 nucleotides matching TRBD2. The CDR3 runs to 16 residues. With 0 bases clipped from V and 6 bases from J, the junction kept 10 bases outside the gene matches. Germline V CDR1 and CDR2: SGHRS, YFSETQ.

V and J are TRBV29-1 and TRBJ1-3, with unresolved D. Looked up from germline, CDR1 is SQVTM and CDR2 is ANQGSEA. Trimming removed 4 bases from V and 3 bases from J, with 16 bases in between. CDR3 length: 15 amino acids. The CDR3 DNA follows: TGCAGCGTTGTCGAGCAGTACGGAGGTGGAAACACCATATATTTT. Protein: CSVVEQYGGGNTIYF.

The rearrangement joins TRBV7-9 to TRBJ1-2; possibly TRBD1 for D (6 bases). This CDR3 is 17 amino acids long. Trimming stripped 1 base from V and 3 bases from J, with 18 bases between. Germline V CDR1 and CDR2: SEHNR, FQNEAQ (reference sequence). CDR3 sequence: CASSLGTGYGTDYGYTF. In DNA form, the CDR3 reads TGTGCCAGCAGCTTAGGTACAGGGTACGGCACGGACTATGGCTACACCTTC.

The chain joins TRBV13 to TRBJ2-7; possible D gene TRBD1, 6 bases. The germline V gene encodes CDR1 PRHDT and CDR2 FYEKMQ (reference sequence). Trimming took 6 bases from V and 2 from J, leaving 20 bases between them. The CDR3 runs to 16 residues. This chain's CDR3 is CASSGPGEKIPYEQYV. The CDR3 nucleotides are TGTGCCAGCAGTGGACCAGGGGAGAAGATCCCCTACGAGCAGTACGTC.

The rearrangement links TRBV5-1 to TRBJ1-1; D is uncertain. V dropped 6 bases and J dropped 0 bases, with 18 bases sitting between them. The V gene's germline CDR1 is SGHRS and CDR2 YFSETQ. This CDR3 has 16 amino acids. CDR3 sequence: CASTAEPIILNTEAFF. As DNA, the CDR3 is TGCGCCAGCACGGCGGAACCAATTATTTTGAACACTGAAGCTTTCTTT.

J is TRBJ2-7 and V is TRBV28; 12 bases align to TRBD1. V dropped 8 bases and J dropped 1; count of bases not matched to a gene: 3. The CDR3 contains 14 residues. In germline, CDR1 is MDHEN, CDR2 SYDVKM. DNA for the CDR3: TGTGCCAGCGTGGGACAGGGGGCTTCCTACGAGCAGTACTTC. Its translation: CASVGQGASYEQYF. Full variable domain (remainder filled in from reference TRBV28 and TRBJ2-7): DVKVTQSSRYLVKRTGEKVFLECVQDMDHENMFWYRQDPGLGLRLIYFSYDVKMKEKGDIPEGYSVSREKKERFSLILESASTNQTSMYLCASVGQGASYEQYFGPGTRLTVT.